This T cell receptor (beta chain) was recorded in a study of cytomegalovirus exposure and HLA in healthy donors. Overall study context: Assignment to the Caucasian-associated ancestry cluster applied to more than 75% of the approximately 380 genotyped donors.

Points on this clone: Its antigen remains unidentified.

V gave up 1 base and J gave up 0 bases, with 12 bases separating them. CDR1 and CDR2 from the germline V gene are SGHTA and FQGNSA. The CDR3 runs 16 residues. Researchers ran the PCR with 60 Vbeta and 13 Jbeta primers. The protocol was immunoSEQ multiplex PCR, while the TCRdb copy is restricted to in-frame clones and leaves out a portion. The profile shows roughly 150,000 clones, about four fifths of them singletons. Study results and limitations: A later look showed TCR association rates differing by HLA locus, highest for DRB1 and lowest for HLA-C. Most of the TCR beta V segments (in an earlier analysis) were productive either about 87% or about 30% of the time. Most TCR sequences showed up rarely, but some public TCRs showed up in many donors.

The clonotype originates from a male donor in good health and CMV-seronegative. Sequences were obtained from PBMCs. The V call is TRBV7-2, the J call TRBJ1-1; D call uncertain. CDR3: CASSLGVRGMNTEAFF. The DNA for the CDR3 is TGTGCCAGCAGCTTAGGTGTCCGGGGAATGAACACTGAAGCTTTCTTT. Full variable domain (remainder filled in from reference TRBV7-2 and TRBJ1-1): GAGVSQSPSNKVTEKGKDVELRCDPISGHTALYWYRQSLGQGLEFLIYFQGNSAPDKSGLPSDRFSAERTGGSVSTLTIQRTQQEDSAVYLCASSLGVRGMNTEAFFGQGTRLTVV.